These 30 T cell receptor beta chains originate from one sample sequenced in a study of T cells in narcolepsy. Sequencing was performed with immunoSEQ multiplex PCR; in TCRdb, only in-frame clones are kept and a portion is missing. The repertoire consists of 25,000 to 35,000 clones, with roughly 78% occurring once and the leading ten covering 1.2%. Sequenced input: CD45RA- memory CD4+ T cells from PBMCs. Receptors originate from a human donor with narcolepsy.

This clone was counted once. The V and J genes are TRBV5-3 and TRBJ1-1; D gene uncertain. TRBV5-3 qualifies as an ORF whose function is uncertain. The CDR3 has 14 residues. The ends were cut back, 0 bases at V and 4 bases at J, with 10 bases in the middle. This chain's CDR3 is CARSLAGSGTEAFF. CDR3 nucleotides: TGTGCCAGAAGCTTGGCGGGGAGTGGCACTGAAGCTTTCTTT.

The rearrangement uses TRBV5-4 and TRBJ1-1, with a possible D match to TRBD1 (5 bases). V shed 1 base and J shed 7 bases, with 11 bases lying between them. The V gene's germline CDR1 is SGHNT and CDR2 YYREEE (reference sequence). The CDR3 covers 13 residues. This CDR3 reads CASSLQRGGEAFF. The CDR3 DNA follows: TGTGCCAGCAGCTTGCAGAGGGGTGGTGAAGCTTTCTTT.

V is TRBV5-1 and J is TRBJ2-1; D uncertain. Between the trimmed V and J ends, which lost 6 bases and 0 bases, there was a span of 13 bases. From germline, CDR1 is SGHRS and CDR2 YFSETQ. The CDR3 is made up of 15 amino acids. The CDR3 here is CASTISTSSYNEQFF. The CDR3, as DNA: TGCGCCAGCACAATTAGCACAAGCTCCTACAATGAGCAGTTCTTC.

In the case of this clone: One end of the junction does not line up with germline, which may come from a read error. The V and J genes are TRBV10-1 and TRBJ1-1; D is undetermined. Germline-derived CDR1 and CDR2 are WNHNN and SYGVQD (reference sequence). This CDR3 region has 19 residues. The CDR3 sequence is CASTEKEEKLAGRDTEAFF. CDR3 bases: TGCGCCAGCACTGAGAAAGAGGAGAAGCTCGCGGGTCGGGACACTGAAGCTTTCTTT.

The V and J genes are TRBV6-1 and TRBJ2-5; perhaps TRBD1 as D (5 bases). The last part of the DNA fits TRBJ2-7 better; the J call may be wrong. Germline-derived CDR1 and CDR2 are MNHNS and SASEGT. This CDR3 has 13 residues. CDR3 protein: CASSEVGAYEQYF. The CDR3, as DNA: TGTGCCAGCAGTGAAGTAGGGGCCTACGAGCAGTACTTC.

This sequence joins TRBV19 and TRBJ1-5, with 8 positions matching TRBD1. The CDR3 spans 15 residues. The J segment lost 1 base and the V segment lost 8 bases, leaving 7 bases of the junction unmatched. CDR1 is LNHDA, CDR2 SQIVND, per germline (reference sequence). Written as DNA, the CDR3 is TGTGCCAGTGCACTCAGGGGGCTAAGCAATCAGCCCCAGCATTTT. Amino acid sequence: CASALRGLSNQPQHF. The complete variable domain, with remaining parts taken from reference TRBV19 and TRBJ1-5, reads DGGITQSPKYLFRKEGQNVTLSCEQNLNHDAMYWYRQDPGQGLRLIYYSQIVNDFQKGDIAEGYSVSREKKESFPLTVTSAQKNPTAFYLCASALRGLSNQPQHFGDGTRLSIL.

The chain couples TRBV5-1 to TRBJ2-1; D is perhaps TRBD1 (5 bases). The CDR3 consists of 14 residues. V gave up 3 bases and J gave up 6 bases, with 13 bases separating them. Germline CDR1 and CDR2: SGHRS and YFSETQ. In nucleotides, the CDR3 is TGCGCCAGCAGCTGGGGCCTCCCCGGCAATGAGCAGTTCTTC. This translates into CASSWGLPGNEQFF.

V usage is TRBV6-5 and J usage is TRBJ2-7, with a tentative D call TRBD1 (5 bases). This CDR3 has 13 amino acids. The germline V gene has CDR1 MNHEY and CDR2 SVGAGI. Between the trimmed V and J ends, which lost 0 bases and 2 bases, there was a span of 5 bases. The CDR3 bases are TGTGCCAGCAGTTACTCGACAGCCTACGAGCAGTACTTC. The encoded protein is CASSYSTAYEQYF.

This clone was found a few times. The DNA for the CDR3 is TGTGCCAGCAGTCGAGGACAGGGGGCAGGTGAAAAACTGTTTTTT. Translation gives CASSRGQGAGEKLFF. The rearrangement joins TRBV6-5 to TRBJ1-4; 11 bases are a match to TRBD1. This CDR3 region has 15 residues. The ends lost 5 bases at V and 7 bases at J; junction bases unmatched: 6. Looked up from germline, CDR1 is MNHEY and CDR2 is SVGAGI.

This clone was detected only once. This sequence joins TRBV2 and TRBJ2-1, with unresolved D. The length of the CDR3 is 16 residues. Germline V gene sequence: CDR1 SNHLY, CDR2 FYNNEI. The V gene lost 4 bases and the J gene lost 0 bases, with 13 bases spanning the gap. CDR3 loop: CASSVANPSSYNEQFF. The CDR3 DNA follows: TGTGCCAGCAGTGTAGCTAACCCTAGCTCCTACAATGAGCAGTTCTTC. Complete variable domain (other parts from reference TRBV2 and TRBJ2-1): EPEVTQTPSHQVTQMGQEVILRCVPISNHLYFYWYRQILGQKVEFLVSFYNNEISEKSEIFDDQFSVERPDGSNFTLKIRSTKLEDSAMYFCASSVANPSSYNEQFFGPGTRLTVL.

This chain joins TRBV2 and TRBJ2-1; 11 bases are a match to TRBD2. J was trimmed by 7 bases and V by 6 bases; bases with no gene match: 8. Germline CDR1 reads SNHLY; CDR2 reads FYNNEI. The length of the CDR3 is 15 residues. The DNA of the CDR3 is TGTGCCAGCAGGGAAACTAGCGGGAGTATGAATGAGCAGTTCTTC. Its protein product is CASRETSGSMNEQFF.

The chain has TRBV10-2 and TRBJ1-6, with D maybe TRBD1 (5 bases). Between the trimmed V and J ends, which lost 5 bases and 5 bases, there was a span of 13 bases. The germline V gene encodes CDR1 WSHSY and CDR2 SAAADI. The CDR3 contains 15 residues. This CDR3 is CASSLRDGNNSPLHF. In DNA, the CDR3 is TGCGCCAGCAGTCTTCGGGACGGTAATAATTCACCCCTCCACTTT.

This clone has only one observation. The J gene is TRBJ2-1, the V gene TRBV9, with 7 bases that match TRBD2. In germline, CDR1 is SGDLS, CDR2 YYNGEE. The CDR3 covers 16 residues. Unmatched junction bases numbered 6, after V lost 0 bases and J lost 3 bases. The CDR3 nucleotides are TGTGCCAGCAGCGTAGGGGCTAGCGGATACTACAATGAGCAGTTCTTC. Translated, it gives CASSVGASGYYNEQFF.

The chain uses TRBV7-8 and TRBJ1-2; D is unresolved. From germline, CDR1 is SGHVS and CDR2 FQNEAQ. Trimming removed 10 bases from V and 8 bases from J, with 14 bases in between. This CDR3 is built from 11 residues. The CDR3 region is CATSRERGYTF. The DNA of the CDR3 is TGTGCCACCAGTAGGGAACGGGGCTACACCTTC.

This clone was observed a few times. The chain combines TRBV5-6 with TRBJ2-1, with 8 nucleotides matching TRBD1. V gave up 4 bases and J gave up 3 bases; unmatched junction bases: 9. CDR3 length: 16 amino acids. Germline assignment: CDR1 SGHDT and CDR2 YYEEEE. CDR3 DNA: TGTGCCAGCAGCCGCGCCCAGGGGGCATTCTACAATGAGCAGTTCTTC. It is translated as CASSRAQGAFYNEQFF.

The rearrangement links TRBV10-2 to TRBJ1-2, with D tentatively TRBD1 (6 bases). The CDR3 is 14 residues long. Germline CDR1 is WSHSY and CDR2 is SAAADI. Deletions cut 5 bases from V and 0 bases from J, with 10 bases between. CDR3 DNA sequence: TGCGCCAGCAGTAGCCAGGGGTCTAACTATGGCTACACCTTC. This encodes CASSSQGSNYGYTF.

The chain uses TRBV2 and TRBJ2-3, with D tentatively TRBD2 (5 bases). The length of the CDR3 is 14 residues. Germline CDR1 reads SNHLY; CDR2 reads FYNNEI. Trimming stripped 6 bases from V and 5 bases from J, with 15 bases between. CDR3 sequence (DNA): TGTGCCAGCAGGGGATCAGCGGCGGGAGATACGCAGTATTTT. Its protein is CASRGSAAGDTQYF.

This chain joins TRBV12-5 and TRBJ1-5, with a possible D match to TRBD1 (5 bases). This CDR3 is built from 13 residues. The germline gives CDR1 LGHNT, CDR2 FRNRAP. V dropped 7 bases and J dropped 5 bases, with 12 bases sitting between them. CDR3 loop: CASVPSGDQPQHF. Written as DNA, the CDR3 is TGTGCTAGTGTTCCATCGGGGGATCAGCCCCAGCATTTT.

J is TRBJ1-2 and V is TRBV27; 8 positions match TRBD1. Germline trimming cut 6 bases from V and 0 bases from J; bases unmatched to any gene: 12. CDR3 length: 17 amino acids. CDR1 is MNHEY, CDR2 SMNVEV, per germline (reference sequence). The CDR3 DNA reads TGTGCCAGCAGACTCCGGACAGGGACCAATGCTAACTATGGCTACACCTTC. Protein sequence: CASRLRTGTNANYGYTF.

Concerning this clone itself: Other nucleotide sequences from this sample produce the same CDR3. The chain is built from TRBV6-1 and TRBJ1-1; 8 bases agree with TRBD1. This CDR3 has 14 residues. CDR1 and CDR2 from the germline V gene are MNHNS and SASEGT. The ends lost 3 bases at V and 5 bases at J; junction bases unmatched: 5. CDR3 DNA sequence: TGTGCCAGCAGTGACCAAACAGGGGGAACTGAAGCTTTCTTT. It encodes CASSDQTGGTEAFF.

This chain joins TRBV20-1 and TRBJ2-1; D remains ambiguous. This CDR3 spans 11 amino acids. Germline loops: CDR1 DFQATT, CDR2 SNEGSKA (reference sequence). Trimming removed 1 base at V and 6 bases at J, with 4 bases between. CDR3 bases: TGCAGTGCTAGAGGCCGCAATGAGCAGTTCTTC. Translating it yields CSARGRNEQFF.

The chain links TRBV5-5 to TRBJ1-5, with D unclear. The CDR3 loop spans 15 amino acids. Germline loops: CDR1 SGHKS, CDR2 YYEKEE (reference sequence). V was cut by 5 bases and J by 0 bases, with 12 bases left in between. CDR3 amino acids: CASSSTGYSNQPQHF. The CDR3 DNA reads TGTGCCAGCAGTTCCACGGGTTATAGCAATCAGCCCCAGCATTTT.

The gene calls are TRBV11-3 and TRBJ2-7; 15 bases align to TRBD2. J gave up 5 bases and V 5 bases, and 7 bases lay outside the gene matches. This CDR3 comprises 16 residues. The germline CDR1 and CDR2 sequences are SGHNT and YENEEA. Here the CDR3 reads CASSMGLAGGSNEQYF. In DNA form, the CDR3 reads TGTGCCAGCAGCATGGGACTAGCGGGAGGTAGCAACGAGCAGTACTTC.

This clone was counted a few times. V usage is TRBV19 and J usage is TRBJ1-4, with no clear D. CDR3 length: 13 residues. V was cut by 5 bases and J by 7 bases, with 11 bases left in between. In germline, CDR1 is LNHDA, CDR2 SQIVND (reference sequence). CDR3: CASSWRGGEKLFF. DNA of the CDR3: TGTGCCAGTAGTTGGCGGGGAGGTGAAAAACTGTTTTTT.

This chain connects TRBV5-6 to TRBJ1-2, with D uncertain. CDR1 is SGHDT and CDR2 is YYEEEE in the germline V gene. V lost 2 bases, J lost 4 bases, and 18 bases lay in between. This CDR3 region has 16 residues. As DNA, the CDR3 is TGTGCCAGCAGCTTCCCCGAAGGTACGCGCTTCTATGGCTACACCTTC. It specifies CASSFPEGTRFYGYTF.

This rearrangement joins TRBV15 to TRBJ1-1, with D maybe TRBD1 (6 bases). The germline V and J ends were trimmed by 3 bases and 5 bases, with 22 bases remaining between them. CDR3 length: 17 residues. Germline V gene data show CDR1 as LNHNV and CDR2 as YYDKDF (reference sequence). The CDR3 reads CATSRAWGGQGNTEAFF. The DNA for the CDR3 is TGTGCCACCAGCAGGGCCTGGGGAGGCCAGGGGAATACTGAAGCTTTCTTT.

The chain employs TRBV18 and TRBJ1-2; 7 positions match TRBD1. CDR1 and CDR2 (germline): KGHSH, LQKENI. The CDR3 sequence is 13 residues long. The V and J ends lost 6 bases and 5 bases, in that order; junction bases with no gene match: 6. CDR3 sequence: CASSPGTAYGYTF. The CDR3 bases are TGTGCCAGCTCCCCAGGGACAGCTTATGGCTACACCTTC.

This clone was observed once. The rearrangement links TRBV9 to TRBJ2-3, with D possibly matching TRBD2 (6 bases). Germline V lookup: CDR1 SGDLS, CDR2 YYNGEE. V dropped 0 bases and J dropped 3 bases, with 11 bases sitting between them. The CDR3 is 15 residues long. CDR3 nucleotides: TGTGCCAGCAGCGTAGGCGCGGGAAGGACAGATACGCAGTATTTT. Its translation is CASSVGAGRTDTQYF.

The chain employs TRBV4-1 and TRBJ1-4; D unclear. Per the germline V gene, CDR1 is MGHRA and CDR2 is YSYEKL. V lost 1 base and J 8 bases, leaving 14 bases between the germline ends. This CDR3 has 15 amino acids. In DNA, the CDR3 is TGCGCCAGCAGCCAAGCCGGCATCTCCATGGAAAAACTGTTTTTT. Amino acids: CASSQAGISMEKLFF.

The chain couples TRBV5-5 to TRBJ2-7, with D perhaps TRBD1 or TRBD2 (5 bases each). Germline V gene lookup returns CDR1 SGHKS and CDR2 YYEKEE (reference sequence). This CDR3 region has 15 residues. Trimming stripped 2 bases from V and 3 bases from J, with 15 bases between. The CDR3 sequence is CASSFGTTGVYEQYF. The CDR3 region has the DNA TGTGCCAGCAGCTTCGGGACCACCGGTGTCTACGAGCAGTACTTC.